Following are 27 T cell receptor beta chains from one sample sequenced in a study of blood T cell repertoires in COVID-19. Profiled with immunoSEQ multiplex PCR; TCRdb holds only in-frame clones, not every one. The data contain over 150,000 clones, about 79% of them singletons. Sequencing was done on a sample of peripheral blood. The source is a human donor in a cohort sampled during active COVID-19.

V usage is TRBV7-9 and J usage is TRBJ2-7; D may be TRBD1 (6 bases). The CDR3 is made up of 13 amino acids. V was shortened by 5 bases and J by 3 bases, with 11 bases between the two germline ends. Germline V gene lookup returns CDR1 SEHNR and CDR2 FQNEAQ (reference sequence). The CDR3 region is CASSTSGHYEQYF. CDR3 in DNA: TGTGCCAGCAGCACCTCGGGACACTACGAGCAGTACTTC.

This clone has only a few counts. The chain has TRBV3-1 (or the pseudogene TRBV3-2) and TRBJ2-4, with D perhaps matching TRBD2 (6 bases). Germline V CDR1 and CDR2: LGHDT, YNNKEL (reference sequence). The CDR3 length is 18 residues. Trimming shortened V by 1 base and J by 0 bases, and 16 bases separated the two germline ends. The CDR3 nucleotides are TGTGCCAGCAGCCAAGCACCTCAGACGGGACTAGCCAAAAACATTCAGTACTTC. Translated, it gives CASSQAPQTGLAKNIQYF.

This chain connects TRBV5-6 to TRBJ1-1; D ambiguous. Germline V lookup: CDR1 SGHDT, CDR2 YYEEEE. The CDR3 consists of 15 residues. V lost 4 bases and J lost 3, with 16 bases in between. CDR3 sequence reads: CASSPFGPDYTEAFF. The CDR3 DNA sequence: TGTGCCAGCAGCCCCTTTGGGCCGGACTACACTGAAGCTTTCTTT. The full variable domain, its missing parts supplied by reference TRBV5-6 and TRBJ1-1, is DAGVTQSPTHLIKTRGQQVTLRCSPKSGHDTVSWYQQALGQGPQFIFQYYEEEERQRGNFPDRFSGHQFPNYSSELNVNALLLGDSALYLCASSPFGPDYTEAFFGQGTRLTVV.

The rearrangement uses TRBV28 and TRBJ2-7; a possible D gene is TRBD1 (5 bases). From germline, CDR1 is MDHEN and CDR2 SYDVKM. The CDR3 sequence is 13 residues long. V was clipped by 9 bases and J by 0 bases, with 12 bases between them. The CDR3 coding sequence is TGTGCCAGTCAAATTGGACACTCCTACGAGCAGTACTTC. This gives the protein CASQIGHSYEQYF.

The CDR3 loop is CASSYGWDYATDTQYF. The CDR3, as DNA: TGCGCCAGCAGCTATGGATGGGACTACGCCACAGATACGCAGTATTTT. The rearrangement joins TRBV5-1 to TRBJ2-3, with 7 bases lining up with TRBD2. Germline V gene data show CDR1 as SGHRS and CDR2 as YFSETQ. This CDR3 contains 16 residues. Trimming at V came to 3 bases and at J to 2 bases, leaving 9 bases not matched to a gene. Full variable domain (outside the CDR3, taken from reference TRBV5-1 and TRBJ2-3): KAGVTQTPRYLIKTRGQQVTLSCSPISGHRSVSWYQQTPGQGLQFLFEYFSETQRNKGNFPGRFSGRQFSNSRSEMNVSTLELGDSALYLCASSYGWDYATDTQYFGPGTRLTVL.

The rearrangement uses TRBV13 and TRBJ2-7; a weak D match, TRBD1 (6 bases). Germline CDR1 PRHDT, CDR2 FYEKMQ (reference sequence). The CDR3 covers 14 residues. Trimming removed 2 bases from V and 2 bases from J, with 10 bases in between. This CDR3 is CASSLLQGTYEQYF. CDR3 DNA sequence: TGTGCCAGCAGCTTATTGCAGGGGACCTACGAGCAGTACTTC.

The V call is TRBV15, the J call TRBJ2-4; the match to TRBD1 covers 11 bases. This CDR3 is built from 16 residues. V dropped 1 base and J dropped 8; count of bases not matched to a gene: 7. Looked up from germline, CDR1 is LNHNV and CDR2 is YYDKDF (reference sequence). CDR3: CATSRGTGGKVDIQYF. CDR3 coding DNA: TGTGCCACCAGCAGAGGGACAGGGGGCAAAGTTGACATTCAGTACTTC.

This chain links TRBV5-6 with TRBJ2-2; TRBD2 agrees at 13 bases. V gave up 4 bases and J gave up 2 bases; unmatched junction bases: 11. Germline CDR1 and CDR2: SGHDT and YYEEEE. CDR3 size: 19 residues. CDR3 nucleotide sequence: TGTGCCAGCAGCCCGACACTAGCGGGAGGGCCGCTTAACACCGGGGAGCTGTTTTTT. The encoded protein is CASSPTLAGGPLNTGELFF.

This sequence joins TRBV27 and TRBJ2-1, with 8 bases matching TRBD1. The CDR3 loop spans 16 amino acids. In germline, CDR1 is MNHEY, CDR2 SMNVEV (reference sequence). The ends lost 8 bases at V and 6 bases at J; junction bases unmatched: 15. CDR3 in DNA: TGTGCCAGCGGTCCTGGCAGGGGGCAACTGGGCAATGAGCAGTTCTTC. Protein sequence: CASGPGRGQLGNEQFF.

This chain links TRBV28 with TRBJ1-3, with a possible D match to TRBD1 (6 bases). The CDR3 length is 16 residues. Germline CDR1 is MDHEN and CDR2 is SYDVKM. Trimming removed 5 bases at V and 0 bases at J, with 14 bases between. This CDR3 is CASSPTGGASGNTIYF. The CDR3 DNA reads TGTGCCAGCAGTCCCACGGGGGGGGCCTCTGGAAACACCATATATTTT.

The chain joins TRBV7-9 to TRBJ2-3; the D is unclear. CDR1 and CDR2 (germline): SEHNR, FQNEAQ (reference sequence). V was cut by 1 base and J by 6 bases, with 8 bases left in between. This CDR3 is built from 13 residues. CDR3 in amino acids: CASSLDRVDTQYF. The CDR3 DNA follows: TGTGCCAGCAGCTTAGATCGGGTCGATACGCAGTATTTT.

This clone was counted a few times. The CDR3 DNA follows: TGTGCCAGCAGCTTGGGGTGGCCTAGCGGGAGGGAAGATACGCAGTATTTT. Its protein is CASSLGWPSGREDTQYF. This chain uses TRBV5-5 with TRBJ2-3; TRBD2 matches 12 bases. Germline CDR1 SGHKS, CDR2 YYEKEE (reference sequence). The CDR3 runs to 17 residues. V lost 0 bases and J lost 5; bases outside the gene matches: 7.

The rearrangement links TRBV7-8 to TRBJ2-2; 9 bases are shared with TRBD2. The CDR3 length is 18 residues. V lost 3 bases, J lost 6 bases, and 14 bases stayed unmatched. Germline values: CDR1 SGHVS, CDR2 FQNEAQ. The CDR3 loop reads CASSFFSGPSGKAGELFF. The CDR3 bases are TGTGCCAGCAGCTTCTTCTCGGGGCCTAGCGGGAAGGCCGGGGAGCTGTTTTTT. Supplemented by reference TRBV7-8 and TRBJ2-2, the full variable domain reads GAGVSQSPRYKVAKRGQDVALRCDPISGHVSLFWYQQALGQGPEFLTYFQNEAQLDKSGLPSDRFFAERPEGSVSTLKIQRTQQEDSAVYLCASSFFSGPSGKAGELFFGEGSRLTVL.

This sequence joins TRBV6-5 and TRBJ2-1; D is undetermined. Germline lookup yields CDR1 MNHEY and CDR2 SVGAGI. This CDR3 spans 12 amino acids. The V and J ends lost 6 bases and 10 bases respectively, with 13 bases between them. The CDR3, as DNA: TGTGCCAGCAGCTGGGCACGTGCGGAGCAGTTCTTC. Amino acids: CASSWARAEQFF.

The gene calls are TRBV5-1 and TRBJ2-7, with a weak D call TRBD2 (5 bases). Trimming removed 3 bases from V and 0 bases from J, with 13 bases in between. This CDR3 contains 15 residues. In germline, CDR1 is SGHRS, CDR2 YFSETQ. CDR3 in DNA: TGCGCCAGCAGCTCCGGGGATCTATTCTCCTACGAGCAGTACTTC. Protein sequence: CASSSGDLFSYEQYF.

The chain joins TRBV6-5 to TRBJ2-2; D may be TRBD1 (6 bases). The CDR3 consists of 15 residues. Looked up from germline, CDR1 is MNHEY and CDR2 is SVGAGI. V was pared by 0 bases and J by 7 bases, with 12 bases between. CDR3 sequence: CASSYSGHSGGELFF. The CDR3 DNA follows: TGTGCCAGCAGTTACTCGGGACACTCCGGCGGGGAGCTGTTTTTT.

The chain has TRBV7-9 and TRBJ2-1, with 7 bases matching TRBD1. This CDR3 has 16 residues. With V trimmed by 2 bases and J by 4 bases, 8 bases remained unmatched. CDR1 and CDR2 from the germline V gene are SEHNR and FQNEAQ (reference sequence). CDR3 in DNA: TGTGCCAGCAGCTTAAACGCGGCAGGGGGATACAATGAGCAGTTCTTC. It is translated as CASSLNAAGGYNEQFF.

V is TRBV19 and J is TRBJ2-3; D is perhaps TRBD2 (6 bases). Trimming removed 5 bases from V and 3 bases from J, with 18 bases in between. Germline loops: CDR1 LNHDA, CDR2 SQIVND (reference sequence). The CDR3 contains 16 residues. This chain's CDR3 is CASSLRDARRTDTQYF. CDR3 nucleotide sequence: TGTGCCAGTAGTCTGCGGGACGCCCGGAGAACAGATACGCAGTATTTT.

This chain links TRBV5-4 with TRBJ1-1; possibly TRBD1 for D (6 bases). This CDR3 has 14 residues. The germline V gene encodes CDR1 SGHNT and CDR2 YYREEE (reference sequence). Deletions cut 4 bases from V and 1 base from J, with 11 bases between. CDR3 coding DNA: TGTGCCAGCAGCCCGGACAGCGAGAACACTGAAGCTTTCTTT. Translated, it gives CASSPDSENTEAFF.

The chain has TRBV9 and TRBJ2-2; 8 bases line up with TRBD1. The CDR3 length is 14 residues. The V segment lost 4 bases and the J segment 6 bases; nucleotides outside the gene matches: 5. Germline V lookup: CDR1 SGDLS, CDR2 YYNGEE. The CDR3 nucleotides read TGTGCCAGCAGCACACACAGGGGGGCCGGGGAGCTGTTTTTT. It is translated as CASSTHRGAGELFF.

This clone appeared a single time. A read error may produce the germline difference seen at one junction end. This chain connects TRBV6-4 to TRBJ2-7; no clear D. Germline V gene lookup returns CDR1 MRHNA and CDR2 SNTAGT. The CDR3 runs 13 residues. CDR3 region: CASRDSVSYEQYF. The CDR3 DNA reads as TGTGCCAGCAGAGACTCCGTCTCCTACGAGCAGTACTTC.

The chain carries TRBV11-1 and TRBJ2-5, with 8 bases identical to TRBD1. In germline, CDR1 is SGHAT, CDR2 FQDESV (reference sequence). The trim removed 4 bases at V and 4 bases at J, leaving 8 bases unmatched. This CDR3 spans 15 amino acids. CDR3 region: CASSSEGQGIETQYF. Here the CDR3 DNA reads TGTGCCAGCAGCTCAGAAGGACAGGGAATAGAGACCCAGTACTTC.

The genes are TRBV11-1 and TRBJ2-7; 7 positions match TRBD1. There are 13 residues in the CDR3. From germline, CDR1 is SGHAT and CDR2 FQDESV (reference sequence). The V gene end was trimmed by 5 bases and the J gene end by 2 bases; junction bases not matched to a gene: 3. The CDR3: CASSLDRAYEQYF. In DNA, the CDR3 is TGTGCCAGCAGCCTAGACAGGGCCTACGAGCAGTACTTC.

The V call is TRBV4-1, the J call TRBJ1-1; D call uncertain. Germline-derived CDR1 and CDR2 are MGHRA and YSYEKL. The length of the CDR3 is 15 residues. V was shortened by 4 bases and J by 1 base, with 13 bases between the two germline ends. The CDR3: CASSPSAGSNTEAFF. DNA for the CDR3: TGCGCCAGCAGCCCCTCGGCGGGATCGAACACTGAAGCTTTCTTT.

V and J are TRBV4-1 and TRBJ2-3; tentatively, D is TRBD2 (6 bases). Trimming removed 3 bases from V and 1 base from J, with 8 bases in between. The germline CDR1 and CDR2 sequences are MGHRA and YSYEKL. This CDR3 contains 14 residues. CDR3 DNA sequence: TGCGCCAGCAGCCAGGCTAGCGGCACAGATACGCAGTATTTT. Translation gives CASSQASGTDTQYF.

The chain carries TRBV27 and TRBJ1-2; D may be TRBD1 (5 bases). Trimming stripped 6 bases from V and 8 bases from J, with 19 bases between. The CDR3 covers 14 residues. The germline gives CDR1 MNHEY, CDR2 SMNVEV (reference sequence). Here the CDR3 reads CASSFRAGNSGYTF. CDR3 DNA sequence: TGTGCCAGCAGCTTTCGGGCAGGGAATTCGGGCTACACCTTC.

This chain connects TRBV12-3 or TRBV12-4 to TRBJ2-2, with D hard to call. The CDR3 loop spans 12 amino acids. Trimming stripped 5 bases from V and 5 bases from J, with 6 bases between. Written as DNA, the CDR3 is TGTGCCAGCAGTAAATCAACCGGGGAGCTGTTTTTT. It specifies CASSKSTGELFF.